This TCR beta chain stems from a study of blood T cell repertoires in COVID-19. Study at large: The United States, Italy and Spain supplied acute and convalescent COVID-19 samples. T cells, B-cell-depleted T cells, or PBMCs supplied cDNA or gDNA.

This clone has a handful of counts. In the original workflow: From reference gene primer amplification, estimates of nucleated cell counts were derived. Only in-frame clones appear in the TCRdb table, and some are missing; sequencing was by immunoSEQ multiplex PCR. V, J and clone size derive from that table, while D and trimming were established from the DNA sequence. The sample has a few hundred thousand clones; approximately 78% are singletons. The CDR3 has 14 amino acids. The sequencing input was peripheral blood. This TCR came from a woman older than 75 with COVID-19, enrolled during active disease. The chain employs TRBV21-1 and TRBJ1-4. TRBV21-1 is flagged as a pseudogene. The CDR3 bases are TGTGCCAGCAGCAAAGGAGAAGGAGATGGAAAACTGTTTTTT. Protein: CASSKGEGDGKLFF.